Listed below are T cell receptor beta chains from one sample, sequenced in a study of T cell repertoires in cytomegalovirus infection. One entry per CDR3 protein results from TCRdb running MiXCR on the reads. The table has 150,000 to 200,000 distinct CDR3 sequences, roughly 14% seen once; the top ten hold 25% to 30%. Sequenced sample: PBMCs. The receptor set was obtained from a human donor in good health (CMV status not recorded). Some clones in this sample may be carry-over from other donors' samples. Both conserved end residues are part of each CDR3. Fields, in order: J gene, clone size, D gene, V gene, CDR3 DNA, CDR3 protein. The D gene is left open where the match is weak. Clone size appears in some rows only: once, few, many, or a class for an expanded clone.

J: TRBJ2-1
size: many
D: .
V: TRBV24-1
DNA: TGTGCCACCAGTGCCCTTGGAGGGACCCCAAACAATGAGCAGTTCTTC
CDR3: CATSALGGTPNNEQFF

J: TRBJ2-1
size: .
D: TRBD2
V: TRBV7-3
DNA: TGTGCCAGCAGCTTAAGCGGGAGGGCCAGTGAGTTGAGTGAGCAGTTCTTC
CDR3: CASSLSGRASELSEQFF

J: TRBJ1-6
size: many
D: .
V: TRBV7-2
DNA: TGTGCCAGCAGCTTAGGGGTCTTCCCCAATTCACCCCTCCACTTT
CDR3: CASSLGVFPNSPLHF

J: TRBJ1-1
size: .
D: .
V: TRBV20-1
DNA: TGCAGTGCTAGCCAAAATCAGGGGTATGGTGAAGCTTTCTTT
CDR3: CSASQNQGYGEAFF

J: TRBJ2-7
size: many
D: TRBD2
V: TRBV7-2
DNA: TGTGCCAGCAAGGAGACTAGCGGGCATTACGAGCAGTACTTC
CDR3: CASKETSGHYEQYF

J: TRBJ2-3
size: .
D: .
V: TRBV20-1
DNA: TGCAGTGCTAAGGGGCAGTATACGCAGTATTTT
CDR3: CSAKGQYTQYF

J: TRBJ1-1
size: many
D: .
V: TRBV18
DNA: TGTGCCAGCTCACCAGGGGCGAACACTGAAGCTTTCTTT
CDR3: CASSPGANTEAFF

J: TRBJ2-3
size: few
D: TRBD2
V: TRBV4-2
DNA: TGTGCCAGCAGCCAACGCTATCCGACTAGCGGGAACACAGATACGCAGTATTTT
CDR3: CASSQRYPTSGNTDTQYF

J: TRBJ2-2
size: many
D: .
V: TRBV12-3/TRBV12-4
DNA: TGTGCCACAGGGAAAAGAGAATCGAACACCGGGGAGCTGTTTTTT
CDR3: CATGKRESNTGELFF

J: TRBJ1-6
size: few
D: TRBD1
V: TRBV28
DNA: TGTGCCAGCAGTTTATTTTTGGGACAGAAATCACCCCTCCACTTT
CDR3: CASSLFLGQKSPLHF

J: TRBJ2-1
size: many
D: TRBD2
V: TRBV7-2
DNA: TGTGCCAGCAGCTTAGTGGGCGGGAGTACCGATGAGCAGTTCTTC
CDR3: CASSLVGGSTDEQFF

J: TRBJ2-1
size: many
D: .
V: TRBV7-8
DNA: TGTGCCAGCAGCTTAGGGGTTTTGCAGAGCTCCTACAATGAGCAGTTCTTC
CDR3: CASSLGVLQSSYNEQFF

J: TRBJ2-7
size: many
D: .
V: TRBV7-2
DNA: TGTGCCAGCAGCTTCGGGGCGGGCCCCTACGAGCAGTACTTC
CDR3: CASSFGAGPYEQYF

J: TRBJ1-1
size: many
D: .
V: TRBV7-2
DNA: TGTGCCAGCAGCTCACAGGGAGGGGGAACTGAAGCTTTCTTT
CDR3: CASSSQGGGTEAFF

J: TRBJ1-5
size: many
D: TRBD1
V: TRBV10-3
DNA: TGTGCCATCAGTGAGCTCTTACAGGGGAATCAGCCCCAGCATTTT
CDR3: CAISELLQGNQPQHF

J: TRBJ1-1
size: .
D: .
V: TRBV30
DNA: TGTGCCTGGGGGGGACAACCTACTGAAGCTTTCTTT
CDR3: CAWGGQPTEAFF

J: TRBJ1-6
size: .
D: .
V: TRBV25-1
DNA: TGTGCCAGCAGTGAATCGGTCGGATTATATTCACCCCTCCACTTT
CDR3: CASSESVGLYSPLHF

J: TRBJ1-5
size: many
D: TRBD1
V: TRBV7-8
DNA: TGTGCCAGCAGCGGACAGGGGAATCAGCCCCAGCATTTT
CDR3: CASSGQGNQPQHF

J: TRBJ2-7
size: many
D: .
V: TRBV7-2
DNA: TGTGCCAGCAGCTTAGGTCCCCCCTACGAGCAGTACTTC
CDR3: CASSLGPPYEQYF

J: TRBJ1-1
size: few
D: TRBD1
V: TRBV29-1
DNA: TGCAGCGGTACTGCAGGGGGCGGGAGAACTGAAGCTTTCTTT
CDR3: CSGTAGGGRTEAFF

J: TRBJ1-1
size: many
D: .
V: TRBV20-1
DNA: TGCAGTGCCCCCGGGCAGTATAACACTGAAGCTTTCTTT
CDR3: CSAPGQYNTEAFF

J: TRBJ2-7
size: once
D: .
V: TRBV11-2
DNA: TGTGCCAGCAGCTCCCTCCGGAGAAACGAGCAGTACTTC
CDR3: CASSSLRRNEQYF

J: TRBJ2-7
size: many
D: TRBD1
V: TRBV29-1
DNA: TGCAGCGTTGAAGACCGGGACAGGGCGGGTGGTTCCTACGAGCAGTACTTC
CDR3: CSVEDRDRAGGSYEQYF

J: TRBJ1-1
size: .
D: .
V: TRBV29-1
DNA: TGCAGCGTCGTCCCGACAGTTTGGAACACTGAAGCTTTCTTT
CDR3: CSVVPTVWNTEAFF

J: TRBJ1-3
size: many
D: .
V: TRBV7-2
DNA: TGTGCCAGCAGCTTCGGTGGGGGGGGAACTGGAAACACCATATATTTT
CDR3: CASSFGGGGTGNTIYF

J: TRBJ2-1
size: .
D: TRBD2
V: TRBV12-3/TRBV12-4
DNA: TGTGCCAGCAGTTTCGGGACTAGCGGGGCCTCTCCCTACAATGAGCAGTTCTTC
CDR3: CASSFGTSGASPYNEQFF

J: TRBJ1-1
size: few
D: TRBD1
V: TRBV12-3/TRBV12-4
DNA: TGTGCCAGCAGTTTCCTACAGGGGGCCACTGAAGCTTTCTTT
CDR3: CASSFLQGATEAFF

J: TRBJ1-5
size: many
D: .
V: TRBV7-6
DNA: TGTGCCAGCAGCTGGGACGCCAGCAATCAGCCCCAGCATTTT
CDR3: CASSWDASNQPQHF

J: TRBJ1-5
size: many
D: .
V: TRBV4-1
DNA: TGCGCCAGCAGCGGAGAAGGGGTTCAGCCCCAGCATTTT
CDR3: CASSGEGVQPQHF

J: TRBJ2-3
size: .
D: .
V: TRBV9
DNA: TGTGCCAGCAGCATCGACAGGCACAGCACAGATACGCAGTATTTT
CDR3: CASSIDRHSTDTQYF

J: TRBJ2-5
size: many
D: .
V: TRBV5-4
DNA: TGTGCCAGCAGCTTGGCGGACGGGGAAAAGGGCGAGACCCAGTACTTC
CDR3: CASSLADGEKGETQYF

J: TRBJ2-3
size: .
D: .
V: TRBV12-5
DNA: TGTGCTAGTGGTTTGGGGTCCGGAGGCACAGATACGCAGTATTTT
CDR3: CASGLGSGGTDTQYF

J: TRBJ1-6
size: many
D: .
V: TRBV6-8
DNA: TGTGCCAGCAGTCTCGACGCGGGGCGTTCACCCCTCCACTTT
CDR3: CASSLDAGRSPLHF

J: TRBJ1-2
size: .
D: .
V: TRBV12-3/TRBV12-4
DNA: TGTGCCAGCAGTTTGGAGTATGGCTACACCTTC
CDR3: CASSLEYGYTF

J: TRBJ1-5
size: .
D: .
V: TRBV2
DNA: TGTGCCAGCAGGGCGACAGGACTCAGCAATCAGCCCCAGCATTTT
CDR3: CASRATGLSNQPQHF

J: TRBJ1-2
size: .
D: .
V: TRBV5-6
DNA: TGTGCCAGCAGCGCTACAGGGTTTGGTGGCTACACCTTC
CDR3: CASSATGFGGYTF

J: TRBJ1-5
size: .
D: .
V: TRBV20-1
DNA: TGCAGTGCTAGACGGCCAGGCAATCAGCCCCAGCATTTT
CDR3: CSARRPGNQPQHF

J: TRBJ2-1
size: few
D: TRBD2
V: TRBV6-6
DNA: TGTGCCAGCAGTTACTCGGGTGCGGGAGGACCTATCTACAATGAGCAGTTCTTC
CDR3: CASSYSGAGGPIYNEQFF

J: TRBJ1-2
size: many
D: TRBD1
V: TRBV7-8
DNA: TGTGCCAGCAGCTTAGGGCCGGGGGACAGCTATGGCTACACCTTC
CDR3: CASSLGPGDSYGYTF

J: TRBJ2-7
size: .
D: .
V: TRBV28
DNA: TGTGCCAGCAGCAATGGACAGACCTTTCCCTACGAGCAGTACTTC
CDR3: CASSNGQTFPYEQYF

J: TRBJ2-2
size: .
D: TRBD1
V: TRBV24-1
DNA: TGTGCCACCAGTGCAACCGGGACAGGGCAAACCGGGGAGCTGTTTTTT
CDR3: CATSATGTGQTGELFF

J: TRBJ1-1
size: many
D: .
V: TRBV12-3/TRBV12-4
DNA: TGTGCCAGCAGTCCCCGCAGGGTGGCGAACACTGAAGCTTTCTTT
CDR3: CASSPRRVANTEAFF

J: TRBJ2-1
size: .
D: .
V: TRBV7-2
DNA: TGTGCCAGCAGCTTAGGGACCGATGAGCAGTTCTTC
CDR3: CASSLGTDEQFF

J: TRBJ2-5
size: few
D: .
V: TRBV5-4
DNA: TGTGCCAGCAGAGGGAGACTCCAAGAGACCCAGTACTTC
CDR3: CASRGRLQETQYF